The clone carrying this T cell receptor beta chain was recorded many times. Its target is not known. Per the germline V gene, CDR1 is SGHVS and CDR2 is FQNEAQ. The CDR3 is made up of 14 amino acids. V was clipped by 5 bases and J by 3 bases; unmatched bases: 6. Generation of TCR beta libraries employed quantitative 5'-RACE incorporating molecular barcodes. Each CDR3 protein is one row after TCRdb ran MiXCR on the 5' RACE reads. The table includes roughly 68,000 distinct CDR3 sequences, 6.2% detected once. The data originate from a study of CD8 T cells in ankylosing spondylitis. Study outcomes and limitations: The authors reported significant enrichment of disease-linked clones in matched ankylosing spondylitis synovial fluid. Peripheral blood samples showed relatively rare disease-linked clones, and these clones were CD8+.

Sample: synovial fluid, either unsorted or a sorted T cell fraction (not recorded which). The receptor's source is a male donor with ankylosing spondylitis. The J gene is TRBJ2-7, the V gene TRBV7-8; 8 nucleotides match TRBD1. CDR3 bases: TGTGCCAGCAGCCCAGGGACAGGACTCTACGAGCAGTACTTC. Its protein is CASSPGTGLYEQYF.